What follows describes a single T cell receptor (beta chain). Assay: immunoSEQ multiplex PCR; the TCRdb copy retains only in-frame clones and omits some. The sample records more than 75,000 clones, around 89% being singletons. This record belongs to a study of blood T cell repertoires in COVID-19. On the study more broadly: PBMCs, B-cell-depleted T cells, or T cells were the source of the cDNA or gDNA that made up the material.

Sequenced: peripheral blood. The sequence derives from a man aged 50 or older with COVID-19, enrolled during active disease.

The CDR3 is CASSLGAGAGGELFF. CDR3 sequence (DNA): TGCGCCAGCAGCTTGGGAGCGGGGGCAGGCGGGGAGCTGTTTTTT. V is TRBV5-1 and J is TRBJ2-2, with 8 nucleotides matching TRBD2. Germline CDR1 and CDR2: SGHRS and YFSETQ. V dropped 0 bases and J dropped 7; count of bases not matched to a gene: 5. The CDR3 contains 15 residues. Using reference TRBV5-1 and TRBJ2-2 for the parts outside the CDR3, the full variable domain is KAGVTQTPRYLIKTRGQQVTLSCSPISGHRSVSWYQQTPGQGLQFLFEYFSETQRNKGNFPGRFSGRQFSNSRSEMNVSTLELGDSALYLCASSLGAGAGGELFFGEGSRLTVL.